The following is a TCR beta chain sequence with its context. The data stem from a study of blood T cell repertoires in COVID-19. Germline lookup yields CDR1 LGHDT and CDR2 YNNKEL (reference sequence). Trimming took 3 bases from V and 5 from J, leaving 7 bases between them. CDR3 length equals 13 residues. The table came from immunoSEQ multiplex PCR; TCRdb's copy has only in-frame clones and leaves some out. The data show around 83,000 clones, with 85% to 90% seen just once and roughly 13% held by the top ten. This clonotype was sampled from a man in his 70s with active or convalescent COVID-19. The chain is built from TRBV3-1 (or the pseudogene TRBV3-2) and TRBJ2-2; D is ambiguous. The material sequenced was peripheral blood. CDR3 nucleotide sequence: TGTGCCAGCAGCCACTTACAGACCGGGGAGCTGTTTTTT. Amino acids: CASSHLQTGELFF.